Given below is one T cell receptor (beta chain) in context. The method was immunoSEQ multiplex PCR; TCRdb's version includes in-frame clones alone and lacks a portion of them. The table shows millions of clones, with approximately 94% occurring only once. The record originates from a study of shared clonotypes between healthy human individuals. Germline CDR1 is MNHEY and CDR2 is SMNVEV (reference sequence). This CDR3 has 16 amino acids. J lost 4 bases, V lost 6 bases, and 13 bases had no gene match. Naivety among CD8 cells was defined by CD45RO negativity and positive CCR7 selection, thereby excluding terminally differentiated effector memory CD45RA+ cells.

The source is a man aged 18 to 29 in good health. The source material was naive CD8+ T cells sorted from blood. The chain recombines TRBV27 with TRBJ2-7, with 9 positions matching TRBD2. The CDR3 region is CASSPGFAGGRYEQYF. CDR3 nucleotides: TGTGCCAGCAGCCCCGGGTTCGCGGGAGGGCGATACGAGCAGTACTTC.